These 32 T cell receptor beta chains share one sample of origin, sequenced in a study of T cell responses to AZD1222 COVID-19 vaccine. The assay was immunoSEQ multiplex PCR, and TCRdb's table has in-frame clones only and misses some. This table holds roughly 140,000 clones, about 87% found once. The sequences come from peripheral blood, collected on day 0 of AZD1222 vaccination. The origin of the receptors is an adult in good health.

The chain recombines TRBV5-1 with TRBJ2-3, with a tentative D call TRBD2 (6 bases). Trimming pared 0 bases from V and 8 bases from J, leaving 16 bases between. Germline V gene sequence: CDR1 SGHRS, CDR2 YFSETQ. There are 15 residues in the CDR3. The CDR3 loop is CASSLAGGDLGTQYF. The CDR3, as DNA: TGCGCCAGCAGCTTGGCCGGAGGGGATTTAGGTACGCAGTATTTT.

This clone showed up just a few times. CDR3 bases: TGTGCCAGCTCTTTCGTTTGGAATGAGCAGTTCTTC. This translates into CASSFVWNEQFF. The rearrangement joins TRBV18 to TRBJ2-1; D not resolved. In germline, CDR1 is KGHSH, CDR2 LQKENI. The CDR3 consists of 12 residues. V lost 6 bases to trimming and J lost 7 bases, with 10 bases between them.

This sequence joins TRBV15 and TRBJ2-7; D possibly corresponds to TRBD2 (5 bases). The CDR3 sequence is 13 residues long. Germline CDR1 and CDR2: LNHNV and YYDKDF (reference sequence). V lost 9 bases to trimming and J lost 0 bases, with 12 bases between them. This CDR3 is CATSTGFSYEQYF. The CDR3 nucleotides are TGTGCCACTTCGACGGGGTTCTCCTACGAGCAGTACTTC.

This chain connects TRBV10-3 to TRBJ2-7; the match to TRBD2 covers 12 bases. The CDR3 totals 16 residues. Losses at the gene ends were 4 bases for V and 3 bases for J; bases not matched to a gene: 7. CDR1 is ENHRY, CDR2 SYGVKD, per germline. CDR3 residues: CAISGRWTSGDYEQYF. The CDR3 DNA reads TGTGCCATCAGTGGACGATGGACTAGCGGGGACTACGAGCAGTACTTC.

This chain uses TRBV18 with TRBJ1-1; 7 bases align to TRBD1. This CDR3 spans 14 amino acids. V dropped 2 bases and J dropped 4; count of bases not matched to a gene: 4. The germline V gene has CDR1 KGHSH and CDR2 LQKENI. CDR3 region: CASSPEGAFTEAFF. The CDR3 coding sequence is TGTGCCAGCTCACCAGAGGGGGCCTTCACTGAAGCTTTCTTT.

J is TRBJ1-6 and V is TRBV6-6, with 9 bases identical to TRBD1. This CDR3 is built from 15 residues. The V segment lost 2 bases and the J segment 5 bases; nucleotides outside the gene matches: 1. Germline CDR1 reads MNHNY; CDR2 reads SVGAGI (reference sequence). CDR3 nucleotide sequence: TGTGCCAGCAGTTACGGGACAGGGAATAATTCACCCCTCCACTTT. Translated, it gives CASSYGTGNNSPLHF.

The V and J genes are TRBV5-4 and TRBJ1-1; D not resolved. V lost 4 bases and J lost 6, with 13 bases in between. The CDR3 extends over 13 amino acids. CDR1 is SGHNT and CDR2 is YYREEE in the germline V gene (reference sequence). As DNA, the CDR3 is TGTGCCAGCAGCAAAACCAGAGATGCTGAAGCTTTCTTT. Protein: CASSKTRDAEAFF.

V is TRBV5-1 and J is TRBJ1-1; no definite D call. Looked up from germline, CDR1 is SGHRS and CDR2 is YFSETQ. Trimming removed 0 bases at V and 5 bases at J, with 8 bases between. The CDR3 spans 13 residues. CDR3 nucleotide sequence: TGCGCCAGCAGCTTGGTCGGTGAAACTGAAGCTTTCTTT. Its protein product is CASSLVGETEAFF.

This chain connects TRBV11-2 to TRBJ2-1; TRBD2 aligns across 9 bases. The germline CDR1 and CDR2 sequences are SGHAT and FQNNGV. The length of the CDR3 is 14 residues. The V gene end was trimmed by 5 bases and the J gene end by 13 bases; junction bases not matched to a gene: 12. The DNA of the CDR3 is TGTGCCAGCAGCGTTAGCAAAGCGGGAGGTGGTCAGTTCTTC. It is translated as CASSVSKAGGGQFF.

The chain carries TRBV11-3 and TRBJ2-1; 10 bases fit TRBD2. The CDR3 contains 15 residues. The trim removed 4 bases at V and 4 bases at J, leaving 4 bases unmatched. Germline values: CDR1 SGHNT, CDR2 YENEEA. The CDR3 sequence is CASSSRTSGYNEQFF. CDR3 coding DNA: TGTGCCAGCAGCTCCCGGACTAGCGGTTACAATGAGCAGTTCTTC.

This clone has just one count. This chain connects TRBV25-1 to TRBJ1-6; perhaps TRBD1 as D (5 bases). The ends were cut back, 5 bases at V and 1 base at J, with 6 bases in the middle. CDR3 length equals 14 residues. Germline V gene data show CDR1 as MGHDK and CDR2 as SYGVNS. CDR3 sequence: CASSRGSYNSPLHF. Written as DNA, the CDR3 is TGTGCCAGCAGTAGGGGATCCTATAATTCACCCCTCCACTTT.

The V gene is TRBV5-6, the J gene TRBJ1-2; D gene uncertain. This CDR3 has 13 residues. Germline-derived CDR1 and CDR2 are SGHDT and YYEEEE. V lost 2 bases and J 2 bases, leaving 7 bases between the germline ends. CDR3 loop: CASSLPHNYGYTF. The CDR3 DNA reads TGTGCCAGCAGCTTACCTCACAACTATGGCTACACCTTC.

This clone was recorded a few times. The CDR3 bases are TGTGCCAGCAGCTTTAGGGCCGGGACAGGGGCCTACAATGAGCAGTTCTTC. It codes for CASSFRAGTGAYNEQFF. The chain recombines TRBV7-2 with TRBJ2-1; 10 bases align to TRBD1. The CDR3 consists of 17 residues. Per germline, CDR1 SGHTA and CDR2 FQGNSA. V dropped 3 bases and J dropped 2; count of bases not matched to a gene: 7.

The rearrangement uses TRBV4-2 and TRBJ1-5; no clear D gene. Trimming removed 1 base at V and 6 bases at J, with 13 bases between. The CDR3 contains 15 residues. Germline V gives CDR1 LGHNA, CDR2 YNFKEQ. The CDR3 DNA reads as TGTGCCAGCAGCCAAGTGGGGTCTTCAGTTCAGCCCCAGCATTTT. Protein product: CASSQVGSSVQPQHF.

The genes are TRBV4-2 and TRBJ2-7, with D uncertain. CDR1 and CDR2 (germline): LGHNA, YNFKEQ. This CDR3 contains 18 residues. Trimming took 0 bases from V and 4 from J, leaving 22 bases between them. CDR3 region: CASSQEMITPIIVYEQYF. The CDR3 nucleotides are TGTGCCAGCAGCCAAGAAATGATTACCCCTATAATCGTATACGAGCAGTACTTC.

This clone was seen only once. The chain's CDR3 is CASSPLTGVGYGYTF. The CDR3 region has the DNA TGTGCCAGCTCACCACTTACAGGGGTCGGGTATGGCTACACCTTC. The rearrangement links TRBV18 to TRBJ1-2; 7 positions agree with TRBD1. Germline assignment: CDR1 KGHSH and CDR2 LQKENI. CDR3 size: 15 residues. Trimming took 1 base from V and 5 from J; bases not matched to a gene: 7.

The chain joins TRBV9 to TRBJ2-3; D may be TRBD1 (5 bases). Germline V gene sequence: CDR1 SGDLS, CDR2 YYNGEE. V was trimmed by 1 base and J by 6 bases, leaving 12 bases between them. The CDR3 sequence is 14 residues long. For the CDR3, the DNA is TGTGCCAGCAGCGTATTCAGGGCTTCTGATACGCAGTATTTT. As protein: CASSVFRASDTQYF.

This chain uses TRBV25-1 with TRBJ2-2, with D maybe TRBD1 (5 bases). Trimming stripped 3 bases from V and 4 bases from J, with 12 bases between. Germline V gives CDR1 MGHDK, CDR2 SYGVNS. This CDR3 spans 15 amino acids. The CDR3: CASSEKGVVTGELFF. The DNA for the CDR3 is TGTGCCAGCAGTGAGAAAGGGGTTGTCACCGGGGAGCTGTTTTTT.

This chain links TRBV5-6 with TRBJ1-6; 11 bases are shared with TRBD1. The CDR3 is 19 amino acids. Germline V CDR1 and CDR2: SGHDT, YYEEEE. After removal of 1 base from V and 6 bases from J, the junction contained 12 bases not matched to a gene. The CDR3 spells CASSLQGTGGRASNSPLHF. The CDR3, as DNA: TGTGCCAGCAGCTTGCAGGGGACAGGGGGACGCGCCTCTAATTCACCCCTCCACTTT.

V gene TRBV4-3 combines with J gene TRBJ2-7; 8 bases are shared with TRBD2. Per germline, CDR1 LGHNA and CDR2 YSLEER. V lost 0 bases and J lost 2; bases outside the gene matches: 3. The CDR3 is 15 amino acids. This CDR3 reads CASSQDVLAAYEQYF. The CDR3, as DNA: TGCGCCAGCAGCCAAGATGTACTAGCGGCCTACGAGCAGTACTTC.

This clone appeared a single time. The rearrangement links TRBV14 to TRBJ1-2; 10 bases match TRBD1. The CDR3 has 15 residues. Germline V gene data show CDR1 as SGHDN and CDR2 as FVKESK. J lost 5 bases, V lost 1 base, and 4 bases had no gene match. CDR3 protein: CASSQGTGGTYGYTF. The CDR3 region has the DNA TGTGCCAGCAGCCAAGGGACAGGGGGTACATATGGCTACACCTTC.

The chain joins TRBV30 to TRBJ2-7; D might be TRBD1 (6 bases). CDR3 size: 13 residues. The germline V gene has CDR1 GTSNPN and CDR2 SVGIG (reference sequence). The V and J ends lost 2 bases and 3 bases respectively, with 11 bases between them. CDR3 loop: CAWSMGHLYEQYF. In DNA form, the CDR3 reads TGTGCCTGGAGTATGGGACACCTCTACGAGCAGTACTTC.

V gene TRBV2 combines with J gene TRBJ2-3, with D maybe TRBD2 (6 bases). CDR3 length equals 15 residues. V lost 4 bases to trimming and J lost 4 bases, with 15 bases between them. Germline CDR1 and CDR2: SNHLY and FYNNEI. For the CDR3, the DNA is TGTGCCAGCAGTGTGGAGGGCGGGACCGCAGATACGCAGTATTTT. It is translated as CASSVEGGTADTQYF.

The V and J genes are TRBV6-2 or TRBV6-3 and TRBJ1-4; TRBD1 is a possible D gene (5 bases). CDR3 length equals 14 residues. The V end was cut by 0 bases, the J end by 11 bases, with 13 bases between. The germline CDR1 and CDR2 sequences are MNHEY and SVGEGT. The CDR3 loop is CASSYSTFGGKLFF. Here the CDR3 DNA reads TGTGCCAGCAGTTACTCGACCTTTGGGGGGAAACTGTTTTTT.

The chain carries TRBV18 and TRBJ1-5; no clear D gene. This CDR3 region has 15 residues. The V and J ends lost 1 base and 2 bases respectively, with 9 bases between them. The germline CDR1 and CDR2 sequences are KGHSH and LQKENI. CDR3 sequence (DNA): TGTGCCAGCTCACCACGTGGCACCGGCAATCAGCCCCAGCATTTT. This codes for CASSPRGTGNQPQHF. Using reference TRBV18 and TRBJ1-5 for the parts outside the CDR3, the full variable domain is NAGVMQNPRHLVRRRGQEARLRCSPMKGHSHVYWYRQLPEEGLKFMVYLQKENIIDESGMPKERFSAEFPKEGPSILRIQQVVRGDSAAYFCASSPRGTGNQPQHFGDGTRLSIL.

The chain combines TRBV15 with TRBJ1-2, with D tentatively TRBD1 (5 bases). Germline V CDR1 and CDR2: LNHNV, YYDKDF (reference sequence). Trimming took off 1 base at V and 14 bases at J, with 14 bases between the two ends. The CDR3 runs to 12 residues. As DNA, the CDR3 is TGTGCCACCAGCAGAGTTTGGGGCCTCCCTACCTTC. This encodes CATSRVWGLPTF.

The chain carries TRBV7-2 and TRBJ1-1; D possibly corresponds to TRBD1 (5 bases). The V end was cut by 7 bases, the J end by 1 base, with 10 bases between. The CDR3 is 13 residues long. The V gene's germline CDR1 is SGHTA and CDR2 FQGNSA. This chain's CDR3 is CASTLRGNTEAFF. The CDR3 DNA reads TGTGCCAGCACCCTTAGGGGGAACACTGAAGCTTTCTTT.

Only one count was recorded for this clone. The chain recombines TRBV18 with TRBJ1-2, with 7 bases lining up with TRBD1. CDR1 is KGHSH, CDR2 LQKENI, per germline. J lost 7 bases, V lost 3 bases, and 8 bases had no gene match. There are 14 residues in the CDR3. In nucleotides, the CDR3 is TGTGCCAGCTCACCGGGCAGGGGGTTCGGTGGCTACACCTTC. This gives the protein CASSPGRGFGGYTF.

This chain links TRBV5-1 with TRBJ2-5; D perhaps matches TRBD1 (5 bases). The CDR3 length is 14 residues. V was clipped by 1 base and J by 5 bases, with 12 bases between them. Germline values: CDR1 SGHRS, CDR2 YFSETQ. The CDR3 coding sequence is TGCGCCAGCAGCTTGAGGGGCATCAGGGAGACCCAGTACTTC. It encodes CASSLRGIRETQYF.

This clone was detected a few times. The rearrangement links TRBV18 to TRBJ1-6; TRBD1 might be the D (5 bases). In germline, CDR1 is KGHSH, CDR2 LQKENI. This CDR3 is 13 amino acids long. The germline V and J ends were trimmed by 2 bases and 10 bases, with 9 bases remaining between them. CDR3 loop: CASSPGGGSPLHF. DNA of the CDR3: TGTGCCAGCTCACCAGGGGGGGGATCACCCCTCCACTTT.

The chain joins TRBV29-1 to TRBJ2-5, with TRBD2 matching over 7 bases. Germline V gene data show CDR1 as SQVTM and CDR2 as ANQGSEA. The CDR3 has 13 residues. J lost 5 bases, V lost 4 bases, and 7 bases had no gene match. The CDR3 protein is CSVAISGGETQYF. The CDR3 DNA reads as TGCAGCGTTGCGATCTCCGGGGGGGAGACCCAGTACTTC.

There are many counts of this clone. CDR3 protein: CATSRAGGMNTGELFF. CDR3 nucleotides: TGTGCCACCAGCAGAGCGGGGGGGATGAACACCGGGGAGCTGTTTTTT. The chain has TRBV15 and TRBJ2-2; TRBD2 matches 8 bases. Germline CDR1 reads LNHNV; CDR2 reads YYDKDF (reference sequence). The CDR3 length is 16 residues. V gave up 1 base and J gave up 1 base; unmatched junction bases: 2.